The rows below give T cell receptor beta chains drawn from one sample of a study of shared clonotypes between healthy human individuals. The table came from immunoSEQ multiplex PCR; TCRdb's copy has only in-frame clones and leaves some out. The table includes 600,000 or so clones, approximately 95% detected once. Material: naive CD8+ T cells sorted from blood. The source of these receptors is a woman in her twenties or thirties in good health. CDR3s include the opening cysteine and the closing phenylalanine or tryptophan. The D gene is left open where the match is weak. A row's size may be missing; if present it is once, few, many or a size class.

j_call d_call v_call clone_size cdr3_nt cdr3_aa
TRBJ2-7 NA TRBV7-6 NA TGTGCCAGCAGCTTAGCGAACAACCCAGGGAACGAGCAGTACTTC CASSLANNPGNEQYF
TRBJ2-7 NA TRBV19 NA TGTGCCAGTAGTATAGAGACGGGTCGGAGTTACGAGCAGTACTTC CASSIETGRSYEQYF
TRBJ1-4 NA TRBV5-1 NA TGCGCCAGCAGCTTGGCAGGCCTAACACATTATAATGAAAAACTGTTTTTT CASSLAGLTHYNEKLFF
TRBJ2-5 NA TRBV28 NA TGTGCCAGCAGTTCGCGGACAGGGAGGGACCAAGAGACCCAGTACTTC CASSSRTGRDQETQYF
TRBJ1-5 TRBD1 TRBV30 NA TGTGCCTGGAGTGTACCGGGACAGGGGATTCAGCCCCAGCATTTT CAWSVPGQGIQPQHF
TRBJ1-2 NA TRBV30 NA TGTGCCTGGAGTGTACTCTCTCGGAGCGCGGATGGCTACACCTTC CAWSVLSRSADGYTF
TRBJ1-2 TRBD1 TRBV6-1 once TGTGCCAGCAGTGGAGGCCAAGGGGGCGTGAGCTATGGCTACACCTTC CASSGGQGGVSYGYTF
TRBJ2-5 TRBD1 TRBV11-2 NA TGTGCCAGCAGGGTGACAGGGGGCGAAGAGACCCAGTACTTC CASRVTGGEETQYF
TRBJ2-7 TRBD1 TRBV5-6 NA TGTGCCAGCAGCCCAGCGGCCGGGACAGGTTACCCCGAGCAGTACTTC CASSPAAGTGYPEQYF
TRBJ2-5 NA TRBV14 NA TGTGCCAGCAGCCAAGATATGGGGGAGACCCAGTACTTC CASSQDMGETQYF
TRBJ2-1 NA TRBV7-9 NA TGTGCTTGGGAGGGGGGGATAGAGTACAATGAGCAGTTCTTC CAWEGGIEYNEQFF
TRBJ2-7 TRBD2 TRBV10-1 NA TGCGCCAGCAAAGAGGGAGGGATTTCCCCCTACGAGCAGTACTTC CASKEGGISPYEQYF
TRBJ2-7 TRBD1 TRBV14 NA TGTGCCAGCAGCCAAGGATGGCGGACAGGGGATTACGAGCAGTACTTC CASSQGWRTGDYEQYF
TRBJ1-2 TRBD1 TRBV27 NA TGTGCCAGCAGTCCCCAAGGAGGGACAGTCTATGGCTACACCTTC CASSPQGGTVYGYTF
TRBJ1-1 NA TRBV5-6 NA TGTGCCAGCAGCTTGGATTCAGGTCACACTGAAGCTTTCTTT CASSLDSGHTEAFF
TRBJ2-7 NA TRBV27 NA TGTGCCAGCAGCTGGCAAAGAAGCGTCAGTTCCTACGAGCAGTACTTC CASSWQRSVSSYEQYF
TRBJ2-7 NA TRBV27 NA TGTGCCAGCAGTCCAACGATGAGCGACGAGCAGTACTTC CASSPTMSDEQYF
TRBJ1-1 NA TRBV7-9 NA TGTGCCAGCAGTCGGGGGCCTGAAGCTTTCTTT CASSRGPEAFF
TRBJ2-7 NA TRBV7-8 NA TGTGCCAGCAGCTTAGCGGACTACGAGCAGTACTTC CASSLADYEQYF
TRBJ1-2 TRBD1 TRBV7-9 NA TGTGCCAGCAGCCCTCCGGGACAGGGCCTTCGTGGCTACACCTTC CASSPPGQGLRGYTF
TRBJ1-1 NA TRBV5-4 NA TGTGCCAGCAGCTCCGGGACGGATTATATCACTGAAGCTTTCTTT CASSSGTDYITEAFF
TRBJ2-3 NA TRBV7-3 NA TGTGCCAGCAGCCCAGGACTTCCTAGGGGCACAGATACGCAGTATTTT CASSPGLPRGTDTQYF
TRBJ2-5 NA TRBV7-9 NA TGTGCCAGCAGCTCCCTCTCCGGGGACCACCAAGAGACCCAGTACTTC CASSSLSGDHQETQYF
TRBJ1-1 NA TRBV21-1 NA TGTGCCAGCAGCAAAGCGGAAGCGGGGGTCCGGGGGGGCACTGAAGCTTTCTTT CASSKAEAGVRGGTEAFF
TRBJ1-5 NA TRBV30 NA TGTGCCTGGAGTGTAGGGGTTAGCAATCAGCCCCAGCATTTT CAWSVGVSNQPQHF
TRBJ1-5 TRBD1 TRBV18 NA TGTGCCAGCTCACCCTGGACAGGGAATCAGCCCCAGCATTTT CASSPWTGNQPQHF
TRBJ1-2 TRBD1 TRBV7-9 NA TGTGCCACGCGACAGGGCTATGGCTACACCTTC CATRQGYGYTF
TRBJ1-2 NA TRBV27 NA TGTGCCAGCAGAAACACACAGGCGTCAGGGTATGGCTACACCTTC CASRNTQASGYGYTF
TRBJ2-3 NA TRBV7-9 NA TGTGCCAGCAGCCCGGCTCCGGATACGCAGTATTTT CASSPAPDTQYF
TRBJ2-7 TRBD2 TRBV19 NA TGTGCCAGTAGCGGGACTAGTAAAAGCCACGAGCAGTACTTC CASSGTSKSHEQYF
TRBJ2-7 TRBD1 TRBV27 NA TGTGCCAGCAGGGCGGGACAGGGCTTACCGTACGAGCAGTACTTC CASRAGQGLPYEQYF
TRBJ2-7 NA TRBV7-9 NA TGTGCCAGCAGCTTATCGGGATCCTACGAGCAGTACTTC CASSLSGSYEQYF
TRBJ2-7 TRBD1 TRBV28 once TGTGCCAGCAGTTTACTGCCAGGGGGCGACTACGAGCAGTACTTC CASSLLPGGDYEQYF
TRBJ2-1 NA TRBV9 NA TGTGCCAGCAGCGTAGGTGGAGGGTACAATGAGCAGTTCTTC CASSVGGGYNEQFF
TRBJ1-1 TRBD1 TRBV2 NA TGTGCCAGCAGTGGGACAGGCACCACTGAAGCTTTCTTT CASSGTGTTEAFF
TRBJ1-6 TRBD1 TRBV5-6 NA TGTGCCAGCAGCTTGGGACAGGGTGGTTCACCCCTCCACTTT CASSLGQGGSPLHF
TRBJ2-7 NA TRBV28 NA TGTGCCAGCACCTCACCCCCCCTAAGCTCCTACGAGCAGTACTTC CASTSPPLSSYEQYF
TRBJ2-7 NA TRBV7-6 NA TGTGCCAGCAGCCCCCCGAATGGGGGGGGCGCGTACGAGCAGTACTTC CASSPPNGGGAYEQYF
TRBJ2-7 TRBD2 TRBV7-8 NA TGTGCCAGCAGGAGAGCGGGAGGGCCCAACGAGCAGTACTTC CASRRAGGPNEQYF
TRBJ2-1 NA TRBV5-6 NA TGTGCCAGCAGCGTTCTTTTGGGCCCCTACAATGAGCAGTTCTTC CASSVLLGPYNEQFF
TRBJ2-7 TRBD2 TRBV27 NA TGTGCCAGCAGCCTCACGGGGCGGGAGGGGACCTACGAGCAGTACTTC CASSLTGREGTYEQYF
TRBJ2-2 NA TRBV4-1 NA TGCGCCAGCAGCCAAGGAATCGCGAACACCGGGGAGCTGTTTTTT CASSQGIANTGELFF
TRBJ2-1 NA TRBV10-2 NA TGCGCCAGCAGTGAGCTCGGTAGCCGGGGTGAGCAGTTCTTC CASSELGSRGEQFF
TRBJ1-3 TRBD1 TRBV28 NA TGTGCCAGCAGTTTAAAAGGGACAGGGGGTGATCCTGGAAACACCATATATTTT CASSLKGTGGDPGNTIYF
TRBJ1-3 NA TRBV19 NA TGTGCCAGTAGTCCAGGGGGAAACACCATATATTTT CASSPGGNTIYF
TRBJ2-7 NA TRBV7-9 NA TGTGCCAGCAGCTCGTCCTCCTACGAGCAGTACTTC CASSSSSYEQYF
TRBJ2-7 TRBD1 TRBV29-1 NA TGCAGCTTCGGACAGGGAACCTACGAGCAGTACTTC CSFGQGTYEQYF
TRBJ2-1 TRBD2 TRBV7-2 NA TGTGCCAGCAGCTTAGGAGCGGGAGGCTACAATGAGCAGTTCTTC CASSLGAGGYNEQFF
TRBJ2-5 TRBD1 TRBV7-8 NA TGTGCCAGCAAGTACAGGGGGCCCCAAGAGACCCAGTACTTC CASKYRGPQETQYF
TRBJ2-7 TRBD2 TRBV4-1 NA TGCGCCAGCAGCCAAGCGGGAGCGGGAGGGGGCGAGCAGTACTTC CASSQAGAGGGEQYF
TRBJ2-2 NA TRBV6-5 once TGTGCCAGCAGTTACTCTGGACGGGCTGACGGGGAGCTGTTTTTT CASSYSGRADGELFF
TRBJ2-2 NA TRBV5-1 NA TGCGCCAGCAGCTTGGAACAGGGTGGGACCGGGGAGCTGTTTTTT CASSLEQGGTGELFF
TRBJ2-7 NA TRBV28 once TGTGCCAGCAGTTTGAACGAGCAGTACTTC CASSLNEQYF
TRBJ2-1 NA TRBV27 NA TGTGCCAGCAGTTTAGGACGTACCGCCTACAATGAGCAGTTCTTC CASSLGRTAYNEQFF
TRBJ2-7 NA TRBV9 once TGTGCCAGCAGCGTAGCTTCTAGATCCTACGAGCAGTACTTC CASSVASRSYEQYF
TRBJ2-7 NA TRBV10-3 once TGTGCCATCAGTGAGGCAGGCCAAGGGGCGTGGGAGCAGTACTTC CAISEAGQGAWEQYF
TRBJ2-7 NA TRBV19 once TGTGCCAGTAGTTCCCCTGGACAAAAGTATGCCTGGGTGGGTGGGGAGCAGTACTTC CASSSPGQKYAWVGGEQYF